This entry concerns a single T cell receptor beta chain. These data come from a study of OX40 agonist ivuxolimab in advanced cancers. Study summary: Age averaged around 59 years (range roughly 20 to 90), and 70% to 85% were male.

Measured with immunoSEQ multiplex PCR; TCRdb has only the in-frame clones, and not every one. This sample has under 50,000 clones, with approximately 80% found just once. Trimming cost V 5 bases and J 3 bases, with 8 bases left between them. The CDR3 extends over 11 amino acids. Germline V gene sequence: CDR1 SQVTM, CDR2 ANQGSEA. The clonotype comes from an adult with an advanced solid tumor such as melanoma, head and neck, liver or kidney cancer. The starting material was CD4+ or CD8+ T cells sorted from blood, obtained in a trial of the OX40 agonist ivuxolimab. This sequence joins TRBV29-1 and TRBJ2-7; D is undetermined. The CDR3 DNA sequence: TGCAGCGTTAACCTAAACTACGAGCAGTACTTC. This sequence encodes CSVNLNYEQYF.